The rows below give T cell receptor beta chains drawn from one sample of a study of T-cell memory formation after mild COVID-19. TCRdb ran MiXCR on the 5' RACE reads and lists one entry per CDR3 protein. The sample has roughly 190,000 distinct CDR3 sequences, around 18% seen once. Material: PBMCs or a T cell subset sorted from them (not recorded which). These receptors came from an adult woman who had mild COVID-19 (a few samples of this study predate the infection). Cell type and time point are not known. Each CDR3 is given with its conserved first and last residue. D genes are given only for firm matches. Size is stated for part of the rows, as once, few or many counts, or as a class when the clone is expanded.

TGTGCCTGGAGGACGGGGAGCTATGGCTACACCTTC	CAWRTGSYGYTF	few	-	TRBV30	TRBJ1-2
TGTGCCAGCAGCCGCGCAGGGGGCGCCCCGCCCAATGAGCAGTTCTTC	CASSRAGGAPPNEQFF	few	TRBD1	TRBV6-2/TRBV6-3	TRBJ2-1
TGTGCCAGCAGCTCCGCTACAGGGGGCGGCTCTGGGGCCAACGTCCTGACTTTC	CASSSATGGGSGANVLTF	few	TRBD1	TRBV7-3	TRBJ2-6
TGTGCCAGTAGTATCCTTCGGACAGGGTTGCAGCCCCAGCATTTT	CASSILRTGLQPQHF	few	TRBD1	TRBV19	TRBJ1-5
TGTGCCAGCAGCAAAACTAGGGTGGACACCGGGGAGCTGTTTTTT	CASSKTRVDTGELFF	-	-	TRBV7-3	TRBJ2-2
TGCAGCGTTGAAGACGGGACTTATACGCAGTATTTT	CSVEDGTYTQYF	-	-	TRBV29-1	TRBJ2-3
TGCGCCAGCAGTGGACAAGGCACCTTGGGGCACACCATATATTTT	CASSGQGTLGHTIYF	once	-	TRBV5-1	TRBJ1-3
TGTGCCAGCAGCTTAGGGGCCTGGGACAGGGGTAGTGAAAAACTGTTTTTT	CASSLGAWDRGSEKLFF	few	TRBD1	TRBV11-2	TRBJ1-4
TGCGCCAGCAGCCCCGGGGGCTATGGCTACACCTTC	CASSPGGYGYTF	-	-	TRBV5-1	TRBJ1-2
TGTGCCACCAGTGGGGAAGCGGTTAACAATGAGCAGTTCTTC	CATSGEAVNNEQFF	few	-	TRBV24-1	TRBJ2-1
TGTGCCAGCTCACCTCGCCGGGAAGGCGAGCAGTACTTC	CASSPRREGEQYF	-	-	TRBV18	TRBJ2-7
TGCAGTGCTACCAGGCCACGCGGCAAAAACATTCAGTACTTC	CSATRPRGKNIQYF	few	-	TRBV20-1	TRBJ2-4
TGCGCCAGCAGCCAAGATAAGGGCAGAGGGGGCTATGGCTACACCTTC	CASSQDKGRGGYGYTF	many	-	TRBV4-1	TRBJ1-2
TGCAGCGTTGAAGATAGTCCCCAGGGAGGACGTCTCTTC	CSVEDSPQGGRLF	few	-	TRBV29-1	TRBJ1-2
TGCAGTGCTCGAGGGGGGGGCGCGTATGGCTACACCTTC	CSARGGGAYGYTF	-	-	TRBV20-1	TRBJ1-2
TGTGCCAGCAGCTCTCACCCACGAAGGACAGACATGAACACTGAAGCTTTCTTT	CASSSHPRRTDMNTEAFF	few	-	TRBV7-3	TRBJ1-1
TGTGCCATCAGTGAAGATCCAGGGATGGTCACCGGGGAGCTGTTTTTT	CAISEDPGMVTGELFF	-	-	TRBV10-3	TRBJ2-2
TGTGCCAGCTTGCAGGGGGTGAACACTGAAGCTTTCTTT	CASLQGVNTEAFF	few	TRBD1	TRBV25-1	TRBJ1-1
TGTGCCACCAGTGATCCGGGGACTAGCGGAAGCACAGATACGCAGTATTTT	CATSDPGTSGSTDTQYF	-	TRBD2	TRBV24-1	TRBJ2-3
TGTGCCAGCAGTTTAGGCTCAGGGCCAAGGGGGCAGCCCCAGCATTTT	CASSLGSGPRGQPQHF	-	-	TRBV12-3/TRBV12-4	TRBJ1-5
TGTGCCAGCAATCGGGGGGCGGGAAATGAGCAGTTCTTC	CASNRGAGNEQFF	few	-	TRBV12-3/TRBV12-4	TRBJ2-1
TGTGCCAGCAGCTTGGACAGGACCTACGAGCAGTACTTC	CASSLDRTYEQYF	many	-	TRBV5-6	TRBJ2-7
TGTGCCAGCAGTTTAACTACAGGGAACACTGAAGCTTTCTTT	CASSLTTGNTEAFF	-	-	TRBV12-3/TRBV12-4	TRBJ1-1
TGTGCCAGCAGCTTAAGGCGGGGGGGACCCTACGAGCAGTACTTC	CASSLRRGGPYEQYF	many	TRBD2	TRBV7-3	TRBJ2-7
TGTGCCAGCAGCTCCGGACCAGGGACTTACCAAGAGACCCAGTACTTC	CASSSGPGTYQETQYF	few	-	TRBV11-2	TRBJ2-5
TGTGCCACCAGTGATCGTCTTGGACTAGCGGGGATGGGTGAGCAGTTCTTC	CATSDRLGLAGMGEQFF	few	TRBD2	TRBV24-1	TRBJ2-1
TGTGCCAGCAGCTTAGGACTAGCGGGTGGAGCGGATACGCAGTATTTT	CASSLGLAGGADTQYF	few	TRBD2	TRBV7-6	TRBJ2-3
TGTGCCAGCAGCTCCCGGGACAGGGATTCCCCCCTCCACTTT	CASSSRDRDSPLHF	few	TRBD1	TRBV7-8	TRBJ1-6
TGTGCCAGCAGCTTCGAGGGCGGAGGGGCCAACGTCCTGACTTTC	CASSFEGGGANVLTF	few	-	TRBV7-8	TRBJ2-6
TGTGCCAGCAGCTTAGAACTAGCGGGAAATGAGCAGTTCTTC	CASSLELAGNEQFF	-	TRBD2	TRBV11-2	TRBJ2-1
TGTGCCAGCAGTTACCGAGCTGCGCCAGATACGCAGTATTTT	CASSYRAAPDTQYF	-	-	TRBV6-6	TRBJ2-3
TGCGCCAGCAGCTTGGATACAGCGGGCTTATTCAATGAGCAGTTCTTC	CASSLDTAGLFNEQFF	-	-	TRBV5-1	TRBJ2-1
TGTGCTAGTGGTTTGGTTGGCTGGAGCAATCAGCCCCAGCATTTT	CASGLVGWSNQPQHF	few	-	TRBV12-5	TRBJ1-5
TGTGCCAGCAGCGTAGATGGGGACACTGAAGCTTTCTTT	CASSVDGDTEAFF	-	-	TRBV9	TRBJ1-1
TGCGCCAGCAGCTTGGGACTAGCGGGGGGGCCTTCGGATACGCAGTATTTT	CASSLGLAGGPSDTQYF	-	TRBD2	TRBV5-1	TRBJ2-3
TGTGCCAGCAGCCAGTCGATGGGGCGAAGATCTGAAGCTTTCTTT	CASSQSMGRRSEAFF	few	-	TRBV4-2	TRBJ1-1
TGTGCCAGCAGCGCAGGGCCAGTGAACACTGAAGCTTTCTTT	CASSAGPVNTEAFF	many	-	TRBV9	TRBJ1-1
TGTGCCAGCAGCCAATGGAACATTCAGTACTTC	CASSQWNIQYF	few	-	TRBV3-1	TRBJ2-4
TGTGCCAGCAGTTTAGGGGCACTAGCGAGGAGCACAGATACGCAGTATTTT	CASSLGALARSTDTQYF	-	TRBD2	TRBV12-3/TRBV12-4	TRBJ2-3
TGTGCCAGCAGCCAAGATTACCACTCTGGAAACACCATATATTTT	CASSQDYHSGNTIYF	-	-	TRBV14	TRBJ1-3
TGCGCCAGCAGCTTGGGACAGGGGAGATCCACTGAAGCTTTCTTT	CASSLGQGRSTEAFF	-	TRBD1	TRBV5-1	TRBJ1-1
TGTGCCAGCAGTGACAGGGGATATGGCTACACCTTC	CASSDRGYGYTF	-	-	TRBV6-4	TRBJ1-2
TGCGCCAGCAGCTTGGCCGGACCGAGGGATACGCAGTATTTT	CASSLAGPRDTQYF	-	-	TRBV5-1	TRBJ2-3
TGTGCCATCAGGGCCTGGACAGGGCCTAGCACAGATACGCAGTATTTT	CAIRAWTGPSTDTQYF	few	TRBD1	TRBV10-3	TRBJ2-3
TGTGCCACCAGTGAGGGGCAGGCCTATGGCTACACCTTC	CATSEGQAYGYTF	-	-	TRBV24-1	TRBJ1-2
TGTGCCAGCAGTCGGCAGGATACGATAGGTGGAAACACCATATATTTT	CASSRQDTIGGNTIYF	medium-sized	-	TRBV6-6	TRBJ1-3
TGCAGTGCTAGAGGAGACAGGTCTGTACACAATGAGCAGTTCTTC	CSARGDRSVHNEQFF	few	-	TRBV20-1	TRBJ2-1
TGTGCCAGCAGCCACCGATCGGCTATCGGGGAGCTGTTTTTT	CASSHRSAIGELFF	few	-	TRBV3-1	TRBJ2-2
TGTGCCAGCAGCTTGGACGGGCATTACGTTCAGCCCCAGCATTTT	CASSLDGHYVQPQHF	-	-	TRBV5-5	TRBJ1-5
TGCAGCGCCCGCCGGGCGAACTCCTACGAGCAGTACTTC	CSARRANSYEQYF	few	-	TRBV29-1	TRBJ2-7
TGTGCCAGCAGCCAAGATCAGAAAGCGGGGGGTTCCTACGAGCAGTACTTC	CASSQDQKAGGSYEQYF	-	TRBD2	TRBV4-2	TRBJ2-7
TGTGCCAGCAACCGAGAGGTTAACAATGAGCAGTTCTTC	CASNREVNNEQFF	-	-	TRBV7-9	TRBJ2-1
TGTGCCAGCAGCCGTTTCCAGAACACTGAAGCTTTCTTT	CASSRFQNTEAFF	-	-	TRBV3-1	TRBJ1-1